These T cell receptor beta chains were read from a single sample in a study of radiotherapy plus CTLA-4 blockade in lung cancer. Produced via immunoSEQ multiplex PCR; TCRdb's table is partial and in-frame only. The repertoire holds about 85,000 clones, with approximately 83% as singletons. Source: peripheral blood, taken from a patient treated with radiotherapy plus ipilimumab. The receptors shown here come from a human donor with non-small cell lung cancer who had a partial response to radiotherapy plus ipilimumab. Each CDR3 is given with its conserved first and last residue. The D gene is left open where the match is weak. Clone size is given for some rows only: seen once, a few or many times, or a class if the clone is expanded.

CDR3 | DNA | size | V | D | J
CASSFLGDYRRGEQFF | TGTGCCAGCAGTTTTTTGGGGGACTATCGGCGGGGTGAGCAGTTCTTC | . | TRBV27 | TRBD2 | TRBJ2-1
CASSPRAYEQYF | TGTGCCAGCAGCCCTCGTGCCTACGAGCAGTACTTC | once | TRBV7-2 | . | TRBJ2-7
CASSVRLTSSYNEQFF | TGCGCCAGCAGCGTACGACTAACAAGCTCCTACAATGAGCAGTTCTTC | . | TRBV5-1 | . | TRBJ2-1
CASSLDGGSYEQYF | TGCGCCAGCAGCTTGGATGGCGGTTCCTACGAGCAGTACTTC | once | TRBV5-1 | . | TRBJ2-7
CASSLGRGEVYEQYF | TGTGCCAGCAGCTTAGGACGCGGGGAGGTCTACGAGCAGTACTTC | . | TRBV11-2 | . | TRBJ2-7
CALSDRAGETQYF | TGTGCCTTGTCGGACAGGGCGGGAGAGACCCAGTACTTC | . | TRBV10-3 | TRBD1 | TRBJ2-5
CASSRGGQFQETQYF | TGTGCCAGCAGCCGAGGGGGACAGTTCCAAGAGACCCAGTACTTC | . | TRBV7-8 | TRBD1 | TRBJ2-5
CASSRGTGFVTEAFF | TGTGCCAGCAGTAGGGGGACGGGCTTTGTCACTGAAGCTTTCTTT | . | TRBV25-1 | . | TRBJ1-1
CASSQGQGASGTEAFF | TGCGCCAGCAGCCAAGGACAGGGGGCGAGTGGGACTGAAGCTTTCTTT | . | TRBV4-3 | TRBD1 | TRBJ1-1
CASSGGQGPYGYTF | TGTGCCAGCAGTGGGGGACAGGGCCCCTATGGCTACACCTTC | . | TRBV6-1 | TRBD1 | TRBJ1-2
CASKREEGSTQYF | TGTGCCAGCAAACGCGAGGAGGGGAGCACCCAGTACTTC | . | TRBV2 | . | TRBJ2-5
CASSTLGEQYF | TGTGCCAGCAGTACCCTCGGGGAGCAGTACTTC | . | TRBV6-5 | . | TRBJ2-7
CASSMTGGSWNYGYTF | TGTGCCAGCAGCATGACAGGGGGTTCGTGGAACTATGGCTACACCTTC | . | TRBV4-2 | TRBD1 | TRBJ1-2
CASGTLNTEAFF | TGTGCCAGTGGGACACTGAACACTGAAGCTTTCTTT | few | TRBV28 | . | TRBJ1-1
CASSRDMGGYTF | TGCGCCAGCAGCCGGGACATGGGTGGCTACACCTTC | . | TRBV5-1 | . | TRBJ1-2
CASSLQVANEKLFF | TGTGCCAGCAGCCTACAGGTCGCTAATGAAAAACTGTTTTTT | . | TRBV7-2 | . | TRBJ1-4
CASSVWASGSQETQYF | TGTGCCAGCAGCGTGTGGGCCAGCGGGAGCCAAGAGACCCAGTACTTC | . | TRBV9 | TRBD2 | TRBJ2-5
CACAGVYEQYF | TGTGCCTGTGCAGGGGTCTACGAGCAGTACTTC | . | TRBV2 | . | TRBJ2-7
CASSQHSGNTIYF | TGTGCCAGCAGCCAACACAGCGGAAACACCATATATTTT | . | TRBV7-2 | . | TRBJ1-3
CASSPFPDRTGGGRNEQFF | TGTGCCAGTAGTCCGTTCCCCGACAGGACAGGGGGGGGGCGCAATGAGCAGTTCTTC | . | TRBV19 | TRBD1 | TRBJ2-1
CAGGALSGNTIYF | TGTGCCGGGGGGGCCCTCTCTGGAAACACCATATATTTT | . | TRBV6-5 | . | TRBJ1-3
CASSLDFLNEQFF | TGTGCCAGCAGTTTAGACTTTTTGAATGAGCAGTTCTTC | . | TRBV27 | . | TRBJ2-1